The clone carrying this TCR beta chain occurred a few times. The antigen remains unidentified. V lost 3 bases to trimming and J lost 2 bases; unmatched junction nucleotides: 5. The CDR3 is made up of 15 amino acids. Germline CDR1 LGHNA, CDR2 YSLEER. The entry originates in a study of cytomegalovirus exposure and HLA in healthy donors. Background on the study: Within the Caucasian-associated ancestry cluster were around 81% of the 350 to 400 genotyped donors. Findings of the study overall: A later analysis associated 16,000 or so TCR beta sequences with HLA alleles at a 0.05 false discovery rate.

The study ran its PCR with 60 Vbeta and 13 Jbeta primers. Sequencing used immunoSEQ multiplex PCR; TCRdb keeps in-frame clones, though not all of them. The sample carries around 97,000 clones, around 9.6% recorded once. This TCR was recovered from a man aged 50 to 60 in good health and CMV-seropositive. The specimen sequenced was PBMCs. J is TRBJ2-3 and V is TRBV4-3; 7 nucleotides match TRBD2. CDR3 nucleotides: TGCGCCAGCAGCCACCTAGCGGATAACACAGATACGCAGTATTTT. It codes for CASSHLADNTDTQYF.